This T cell receptor (beta chain) is from a study of CD8+ T cells in alopecia areata. Overall study results and limits: Clonality in lesional scalp, especially alopecia totalis/universalis, exceeded that of normal scalp.

J gave up 4 bases and V 2 bases, and 8 bases lay outside the gene matches. In germline, CDR1 is KGHSH, CDR2 LQKENI. This CDR3 has 15 amino acids. In regard to this clone: The antigen remains undetermined.

Extracted RNA was reverse transcribed, and the resulting cDNA served as sequencing template. Using immunoSEQ multiplex PCR, the repertoire was profiled, and TCRdb retains in-frame clones only, with some absent. The sample has 30,000 to 40,000 clones, 65% to 80% seen once. Source material: NKG2D-low CD8+ T cells sorted from blood. V usage is TRBV18 and J usage is TRBJ2-7, with TRBD2 identical over 7 bases. This receptor was taken from a human donor with alopecia areata. Written as DNA, the CDR3 is TGTGCCAGCTCACCATCTAGCGGACACCTTTACGAGCAGTACTTC. It specifies CASSPSSGHLYEQYF.